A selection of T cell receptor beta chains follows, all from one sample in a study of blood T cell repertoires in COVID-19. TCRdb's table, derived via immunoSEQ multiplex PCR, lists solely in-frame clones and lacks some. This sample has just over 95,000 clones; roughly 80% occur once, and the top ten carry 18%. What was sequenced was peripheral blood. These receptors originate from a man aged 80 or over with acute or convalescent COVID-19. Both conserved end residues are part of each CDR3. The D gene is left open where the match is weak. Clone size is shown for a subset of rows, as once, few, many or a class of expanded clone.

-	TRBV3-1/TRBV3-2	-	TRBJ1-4	TGTGCCAGCAGCCAAAAAAGACTACAGGGTACAACTAATGAAAAACTGTTTTTT	CASSQKRLQGTTNEKLFF
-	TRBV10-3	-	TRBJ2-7	TGTGCCATCAGTGGGACAGCCTACGAGCAGTACTTC	CAISGTAYEQYF
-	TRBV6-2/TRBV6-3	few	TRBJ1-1	TGTGCCAGCAGTTACTCGGACAGAGACGCTTCTATGAACACTGAAGCTTTCTTT	CASSYSDRDASMNTEAFF
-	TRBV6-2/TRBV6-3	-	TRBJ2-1	TGTGCCAGCAGTTACTCAGGGGCCCTATACAATGAGCAGTTCTTC	CASSYSGALYNEQFF
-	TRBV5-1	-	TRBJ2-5	TGCGCCAGTTATCCGACAGGAGTAGAGACCCAGTACTTC	CASYPTGVETQYF
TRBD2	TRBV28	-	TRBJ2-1	TGTGCCAGCAGTTTATGGGGACTAGCGGGGGAGGGAAATGAGCAGTTCTTC	CASSLWGLAGEGNEQFF
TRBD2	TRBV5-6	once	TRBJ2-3	TGTGCCAGCACGAGACTAGCGGGAGGGGAGGGTACAGATACGCAGTATTTT	CASTRLAGGEGTDTQYF
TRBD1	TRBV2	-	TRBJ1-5	TGTGCCAGCAGAACGGAGGGGACAGGGAATCAGCCCCAGCATTTT	CASRTEGTGNQPQHF
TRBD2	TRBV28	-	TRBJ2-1	TGTGCCAGCAGTACCGTTTGGGGAGGGAATGGTGAGCAGTTCTTC	CASSTVWGGNGEQFF
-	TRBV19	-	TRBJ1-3	TGTGCCAGTAGTCAAGGAGGGAGGAGCTCTGGAAACACCATATATTTT	CASSQGGRSSGNTIYF
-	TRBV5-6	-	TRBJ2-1	TGTGCCAGCAGCTTGGCCGTTAGGGGGGGATCTTACTACAATGAGCAGTTCTTC	CASSLAVRGGSYYNEQFF
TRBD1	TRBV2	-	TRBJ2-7	TGTGCCAGCAGACCGACAGGGGGCCGCTACGAGCAGTACTTC	CASRPTGGRYEQYF
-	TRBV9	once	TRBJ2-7	TGTGCCAGCAGCCCGAACAGGGTTCCCTACGAGCAGTACTTC	CASSPNRVPYEQYF
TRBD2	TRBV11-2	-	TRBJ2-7	TGTGCCAGCAGCTTAGGTGGCGGGAGCCCGTACGAGCAGTACTTC	CASSLGGGSPYEQYF
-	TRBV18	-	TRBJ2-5	TGTGCCAGCTCCCCCTCTCTAAATGAAGAGACCCAGTACTTC	CASSPSLNEETQYF
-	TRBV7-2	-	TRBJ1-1	TGTGCCAGCAGCCCCAGGGCGGGGGGGAACACTGAAGCTTTCTTT	CASSPRAGGNTEAFF
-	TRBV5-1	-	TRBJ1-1	TGCGCCAGCAGTTTTTCCGGGACTGAAGCTTTCTTT	CASSFSGTEAFF
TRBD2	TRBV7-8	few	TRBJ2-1	TGTGCCAGCAGCCACCTACTCGCGGGAGAGGTGGATGAGCAGTTCTTC	CASSHLLAGEVDEQFF
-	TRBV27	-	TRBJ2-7	TGTGCCAGCAGTTTCCGGGACATACCCTACGAGCAGTACTTC	CASSFRDIPYEQYF
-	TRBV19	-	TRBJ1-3	TGTGCCAGTAGTATGGGGCGCTCTGGAAACACCATATATTTT	CASSMGRSGNTIYF
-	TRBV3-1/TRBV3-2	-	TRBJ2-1	TGTGCCAGCAGCCAACCCAGAGTAGCGGAGGGCAATGAGCAGTTCTTC	CASSQPRVAEGNEQFF
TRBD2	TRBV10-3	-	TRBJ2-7	TGTGCCATCAGTGAGTCGATTGGGGGGGAAGTGTACGAGCAGTACTTC	CAISESIGGEVYEQYF
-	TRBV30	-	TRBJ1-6	TGTGCCTGCCTCGACAGACGCTCCTATAATTCACCCCTCCACTTT	CACLDRRSYNSPLHF
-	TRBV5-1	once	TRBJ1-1	TGCGCCAGCAGCTTGGTGGGGAGTGAAGCTTTCTTT	CASSLVGSEAFF
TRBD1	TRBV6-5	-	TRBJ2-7	TGTGCCAGCACCCGGACAGGGTTTACCTACGAGCAGTACTTC	CASTRTGFTYEQYF
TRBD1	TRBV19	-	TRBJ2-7	TGTGCCAGTCGACGACAGGGATCATCCTCCTACGAGCAGTACTTC	CASRRQGSSSYEQYF
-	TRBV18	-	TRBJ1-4	TGTGCCAGCTCACCACAAGCGGAATCTTGGGAAAAACTGTTTTTT	CASSPQAESWEKLFF
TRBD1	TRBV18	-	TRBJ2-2	TGTGCCAGCTCACCACTGAGGGGGCGATCAGTCGGCGGGGAGCTGTTTTTT	CASSPLRGRSVGGELFF
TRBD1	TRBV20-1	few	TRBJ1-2	TGCAGTGCTAACAGGGGAGATGGCTACACCTTC	CSANRGDGYTF
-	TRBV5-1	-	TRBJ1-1	TGCGCCAGCAGCTCTTATACAGCGAACACTGAAGCTTTCTTT	CASSSYTANTEAFF
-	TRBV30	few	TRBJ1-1	TGTGCCTGGGAAGAAGCTACAGGCAACACTGAAGCTTTCTTT	CAWEEATGNTEAFF
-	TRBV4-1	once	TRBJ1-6	TGCGCCAGCAGCCCTCTACAGTCCTATAATTCACCCCTCCACTTT	CASSPLQSYNSPLHF
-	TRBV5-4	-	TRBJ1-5	TGTGCCAGCAGCTCAGCAGGGGAAGGGCAGCCCCAGCATTTT	CASSSAGEGQPQHF
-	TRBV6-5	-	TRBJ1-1	TGTGCCAGCAGTTACGGGGGGTTCACTGAAGCTTTCTTT	CASSYGGFTEAFF
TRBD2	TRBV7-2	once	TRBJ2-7	TGTGCCAGCAGCCCATCGGGGGGAGGGATCTACGAGCAGTACTTC	CASSPSGGGIYEQYF
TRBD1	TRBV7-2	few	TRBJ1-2	TGTGCCAGCAGCCGTAGGGGGCAAAGTCTTAACTATGGCTACACCTTC	CASSRRGQSLNYGYTF
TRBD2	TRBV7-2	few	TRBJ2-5	TGTGCCAGCAGCGCGCGGGGGGGCCGGGAGACCCAGTACTTC	CASSARGGRETQYF
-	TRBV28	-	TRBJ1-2	TGTGCCAGCAGTTCTCTCTATGGCTACACCTTC	CASSSLYGYTF
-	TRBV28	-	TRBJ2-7	TGTGCCAGCACCACCTCGGGAGTACAGGAGCCCTACGAGCAGTACTTC	CASTTSGVQEPYEQYF
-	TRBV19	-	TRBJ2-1	TGTGCCAGTAGTACCCCCTTTAGGCTTGCGGGTGAGCAGTTCTTC	CASSTPFRLAGEQFF
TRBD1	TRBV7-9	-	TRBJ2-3	TGTGCCAGCAGCTCCCTCCGGGACAGAATCACAGATACGCAGTATTTT	CASSSLRDRITDTQYF
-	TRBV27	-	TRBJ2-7	TGTGCCAGCAGTTCTCGCGGTCCTGCCTACGAGCAGTACTTC	CASSSRGPAYEQYF
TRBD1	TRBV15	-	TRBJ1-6	TGTGCCACCAGCGGACAGGGGTACTCACCCCTCCACTTT	CATSGQGYSPLHF
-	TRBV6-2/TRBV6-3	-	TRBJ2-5	TGTGCCAGCAGTTACTTGGGGGCTGTAGGGGAGACCCAGTACTTC	CASSYLGAVGETQYF
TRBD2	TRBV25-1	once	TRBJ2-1	TGTGCCAGCAGTGCCGGGACTAGCGGGATTAGAGGCAATGAGCAGTTCTTC	CASSAGTSGIRGNEQFF
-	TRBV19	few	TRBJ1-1	TGTGCCAGTAGTATAGGGGGTGGGGGCCCTGAAGCTTTCTTT	CASSIGGGGPEAFF
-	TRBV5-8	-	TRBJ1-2	TGTGCCAGCAGCCATGCCGAGAACAGGTTCCGGGCCTATGGCTACACCTTC	CASSHAENRFRAYGYTF
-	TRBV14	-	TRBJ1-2	TGTGCCAGCAGCCAAGACCGGGACATAACCCAGGCTAACTATGGCTACACCTTC	CASSQDRDITQANYGYTF
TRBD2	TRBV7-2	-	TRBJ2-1	TGTGCCAGCAGCCGGACTAGCGGGAGGAGCAATGAGCAGTTCTTC	CASSRTSGRSNEQFF
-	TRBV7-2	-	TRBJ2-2	TGTGCCAGCAGCTTCGGGAGAACTACCGGGGAGCTGTTTTTT	CASSFGRTTGELFF
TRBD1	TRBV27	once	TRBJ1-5	TGTGCCAGCAGTCCATGGTCCAGACAGGGTAGCTATCAGCCCCAGCATTTT	CASSPWSRQGSYQPQHF